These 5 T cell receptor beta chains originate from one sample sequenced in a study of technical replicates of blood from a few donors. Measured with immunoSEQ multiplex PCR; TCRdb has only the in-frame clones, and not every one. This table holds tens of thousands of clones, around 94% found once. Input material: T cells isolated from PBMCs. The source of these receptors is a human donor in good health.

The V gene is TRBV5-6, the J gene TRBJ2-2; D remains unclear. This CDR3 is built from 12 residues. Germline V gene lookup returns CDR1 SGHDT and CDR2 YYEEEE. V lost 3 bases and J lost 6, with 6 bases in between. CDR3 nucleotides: TGTGCCAGCAGCTCCGTGTCCGGGGAGCTGTTTTTT. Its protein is CASSSVSGELFF.

CDR3 in DNA: TGTGCCAGCAGCCAAGAGGAGGGAGATACGCAGTATTTT. It translates to CASSQEEGDTQYF. The J gene is TRBJ2-3, the V gene TRBV14; weak D call: TRBD2 (6 bases). The CDR3 length is 13 residues. The V gene's germline CDR1 is SGHDN and CDR2 FVKESK. Trimming cost V 0 bases and J 5 bases, with 6 bases left between them.

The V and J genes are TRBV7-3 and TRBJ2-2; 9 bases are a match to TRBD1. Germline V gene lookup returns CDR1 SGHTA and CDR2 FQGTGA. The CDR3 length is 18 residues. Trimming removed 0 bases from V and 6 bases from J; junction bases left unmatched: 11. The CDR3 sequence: CASSLTEAGTGIAGELFF. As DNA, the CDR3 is TGTGCCAGCAGCTTAACTGAAGCCGGGACAGGGATAGCCGGGGAGCTGTTTTTT.

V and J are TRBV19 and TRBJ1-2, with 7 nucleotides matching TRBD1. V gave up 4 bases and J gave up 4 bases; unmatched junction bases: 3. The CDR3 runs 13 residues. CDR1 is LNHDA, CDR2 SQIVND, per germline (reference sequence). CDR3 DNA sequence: TGTGCCAGTAGTAGGGGACAGCTCTATGGCTACACCTTC. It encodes CASSRGQLYGYTF.

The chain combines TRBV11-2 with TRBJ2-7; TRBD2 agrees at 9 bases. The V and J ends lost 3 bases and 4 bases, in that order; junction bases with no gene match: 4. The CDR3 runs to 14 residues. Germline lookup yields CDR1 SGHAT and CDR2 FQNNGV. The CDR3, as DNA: TGTGCCAGCAGCTTTAGCGGGAGTAGTTACGAGCAGTACTTC. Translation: CASSFSGSSYEQYF.